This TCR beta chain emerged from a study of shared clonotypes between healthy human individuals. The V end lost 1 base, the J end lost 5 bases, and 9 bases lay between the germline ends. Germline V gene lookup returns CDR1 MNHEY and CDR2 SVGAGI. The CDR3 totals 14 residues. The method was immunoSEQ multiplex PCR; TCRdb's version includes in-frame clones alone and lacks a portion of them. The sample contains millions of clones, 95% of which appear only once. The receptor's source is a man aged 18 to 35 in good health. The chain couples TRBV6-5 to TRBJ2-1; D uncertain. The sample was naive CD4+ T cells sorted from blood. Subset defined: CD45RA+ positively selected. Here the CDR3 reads CASSYWAGNNEQFF. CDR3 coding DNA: TGTGCCAGCAGTTACTGGGCTGGAAACAATGAGCAGTTCTTC.